This TCR beta chain comes out of a study of cytomegalovirus exposure and HLA in healthy donors. Looking at the study overall: Assignment to the Caucasian-associated ancestry cluster applied to around 82% of the approximately 400 genotyped donors. The study's findings and limits: An analysis done earlier found most TCR beta V segments productive about 87% or about 30% of the time.

V shed 5 bases, J shed 4 bases, and the junction held 4 bases outside the gene matches. Germline CDR1 is LNHDA and CDR2 is SQIVND (reference sequence). The CDR3 contains 13 residues. The PCR employed 60 Vbeta primers together with 13 Jbeta primers. The method was immunoSEQ multiplex PCR; TCRdb's version includes in-frame clones alone and lacks a portion of them. The profile shows about 160,000 clones, roughly four fifths of them singletons. A remark on this clone: Antigen unknown.

This sequence was found in a female donor in good health and CMV-seronegative. The V gene is TRBV19, the J gene TRBJ2-5; 7 bases match TRBD1. Sequencing was carried out using PBMCs. The CDR3 DNA reads TGTGCCAGTAGTTCCTCAGGGGGAGAGACCCAGTACTTC. Translation: CASSSSGGETQYF.